This TCR beta chain was sequenced in a study of cytomegalovirus exposure and HLA in healthy donors. Study summary: Roughly 170 million T cells yielded around 120 million unique TCR beta sequences in earlier analysis.

The CDR3 sequence is 16 residues long. Germline V gene sequence: CDR1 SGHVS, CDR2 FNYEAQ. The J segment lost 6 bases and the V segment lost 4 bases, leaving 7 bases of the junction unmatched. Study conclusions and caveats: It was shown in a later analysis that HLA-associated TCR beta chains were more clonally expanded than other, equally common chains. Rarity characterized most TCR sequences, yet some public TCRs appeared in many donors. The authors confirmed in vitro that a few CMV-associated chains were specific for CMV antigens.

PCR amplification relied on 60 Vbeta primers (plus 13 Jbeta primers). TCRdb's copy holds only in-frame clones and misses some; the assay was immunoSEQ multiplex PCR. The sample carries some 150,000 clones, roughly 81% recorded once. Notes on this clone: Its antigen is still unknown.

Source material: PBMCs. This sequence originates from a female donor in good health and CMV-seronegative. The chain has TRBV7-6 and TRBJ2-4, with 12 nucleotides matching TRBD1. The CDR3 region is CASSSSGTGGANIQYF. The CDR3, as DNA: TGTGCCAGCAGCTCATCGGGGACAGGGGGCGCAAACATTCAGTACTTC.